These 20 T cell receptor beta chains share one sample of origin, sequenced in a study of high-grade serous ovarian cancer treatment subgroups. The tumor samples were collected prior to definitive surgery or chemotherapy. Assay used: immunoSEQ multiplex PCR; TCRdb lists only in-frame clones, some missing. The data contain 11,000 or so clones, 83% of them singletons. The sample taken for sequencing was tumor tissue. These receptors came from a human donor with high-grade serous ovarian cancer.

The DNA of the CDR3 is TGTGCCAGCAGCGCAGACAGGGTCTATGGCTACACCTTC. Translation: CASSADRVYGYTF. The gene calls are TRBV9 and TRBJ1-2; 7 positions match TRBD1. Germline V gene lookup returns CDR1 SGDLS and CDR2 YYNGEE. V lost 3 bases to trimming and J lost 4 bases; unmatched junction nucleotides: 3. The CDR3 totals 13 residues.

In this sample, this clone turned up once. The chain carries TRBV7-6 and TRBJ2-2; D uncertain. CDR1 SGHVS and CDR2 FNYEAQ come from the germline V gene. Deletions cut 5 bases from V and 0 bases from J, with 10 bases between. The CDR3 runs 15 residues. For the CDR3, the DNA is TGTGCCAGCAGCCCAGTCAGTACGAACACCGGGGAGCTGTTTTTT. Amino acids: CASSPVSTNTGELFF.

This chain links TRBV6-4 with TRBJ2-5; the match to TRBD1 covers 7 bases. The end of the DNA aligns better with TRBJ2-7, so the J call may be wrong. The CDR3 is 16 residues long. The germline gives CDR1 MRHNA, CDR2 SNTAGT. The CDR3 region has the DNA TGTGCCAGCAGAAAAATCCGGGACAGTGAATCCTACGAGCAGTACTTC. Translating gives CASRKIRDSESYEQYF.

This chain joins TRBV14 and TRBJ2-3; TRBD2 matches 9 bases. J gave up 2 bases and V 1 base, and 7 bases lay outside the gene matches. In germline, CDR1 is SGHDN, CDR2 FVKESK. The CDR3 consists of 17 residues. CDR3 nucleotides: TGTGCCAGCAGCCAAGGCGCGCTAGCGGGGTTCACAGATACGCAGTATTTT. Translating gives CASSQGALAGFTDTQYF.

V is TRBV7-2 and J is TRBJ2-7; D is unresolved. This CDR3 spans 11 amino acids. Germline V lookup: CDR1 SGHTA, CDR2 FQGNSA. Trimming removed 5 bases from V and 8 bases from J, with 10 bases in between. The CDR3 DNA reads as TGTGCCAGCAGCATAGGCTATCAGCAGTACTTC. Protein sequence: CASSIGYQQYF.

The V and J genes are TRBV7-9 and TRBJ2-5; no clear D. Germline CDR1 reads SEHNR; CDR2 reads FQNEAQ (reference sequence). Trimming pared 5 bases from V and 0 bases from J, leaving 10 bases between. This CDR3 comprises 14 residues. The CDR3 DNA reads as TGTGCCAGCAGCCCAACAGAGTACCAAGAGACCCAGTACTTC. Amino acid sequence: CASSPTEYQETQYF.

CDR3: CASDVLGQSFQETQYF. Written as DNA, the CDR3 is TGTGCCAGCGACGTTTTGGGGCAAAGCTTCCAAGAGACCCAGTACTTC. The rearrangement joins TRBV2 to TRBJ2-5; weak D call: TRBD1 (5 bases). Germline CDR1 and CDR2: SNHLY and FYNNEI. V was trimmed by 8 bases and J by 1 base, leaving 20 bases between them. This CDR3 is built from 16 residues.

This rearrangement joins TRBV7-8 to TRBJ1-5; D possibly corresponds to TRBD1 (6 bases). The germline V gene has CDR1 SGHVS and CDR2 FQNEAQ. Trimming removed 4 bases from V and 0 bases from J, with 10 bases in between. The CDR3 is 15 residues long. CDR3 amino acids: CASSSYRDSNQPQHF. DNA for the CDR3: TGTGCCAGCAGCTCGTACAGGGATAGCAATCAGCCCCAGCATTTT.

This sequence joins TRBV19 and TRBJ1-1; 8 positions agree with TRBD1. The CDR3 is made up of 13 amino acids. CDR1 is LNHDA and CDR2 is SQIVND in the germline V gene (reference sequence). V shed 6 bases and J 0 bases; nucleotides not matched to a gene: 0. The CDR3 spells CASRDRVNTEAFF. CDR3 bases: TGTGCCAGTAGGGACAGGGTGAACACTGAAGCTTTCTTT. Based on the CDR3 plus reference TRBV19 and TRBJ1-1, the full variable domain is DGGITQSPKYLFRKEGQNVTLSCEQNLNHDAMYWYRQDPGQGLRLIYYSQIVNDFQKGDIAEGYSVSREKKESFPLTVTSAQKNPTAFYLCASRDRVNTEAFFGQGTRLTVV.

This rearrangement joins TRBV4-1 to TRBJ2-7; a weak D match, TRBD2 (5 bases). The CDR3 length is 11 residues. Germline-derived CDR1 and CDR2 are MGHRA and YSYEKL. Trimming took off 3 bases at V and 9 bases at J, with 9 bases between the two ends. CDR3 coding DNA: TGCGCCAGCAGCCAGGGAGAGGGGCAGTACTTC. Translating gives CASSQGEGQYF.

This clone has just a few counts. This chain uses TRBV4-2 with TRBJ1-2; D gene ambiguous. V lost 3 bases and J 5 bases, leaving 10 bases between the germline ends. The length of the CDR3 is 13 residues. Germline values: CDR1 LGHNA, CDR2 YNFKEQ. CDR3 coding DNA: TGTGCCAGCAGCCAGGCCCTGAATTATGGCTACACCTTC. This gives the protein CASSQALNYGYTF.

The J gene is TRBJ2-1, the V gene TRBV5-1, with 14 bases lining up with TRBD2. There are 19 residues in the CDR3. Germline trimming cut 0 bases from V and 9 bases from J; bases unmatched to any gene: 14. The germline CDR1 and CDR2 sequences are SGHRS and YFSETQ. The CDR3 nucleotides are TGCGCCAGCAGCTTGGGAAACCCGGGACTAGCGGGGGAGGGGCTTGAGCAGTTCTTC. Residues: CASSLGNPGLAGEGLEQFF. Drawing the rest from reference TRBV5-1 and TRBJ2-1, the complete variable domain is KAGVTQTPRYLIKTRGQQVTLSCSPISGHRSVSWYQQTPGQGLQFLFEYFSETQRNKGNFPGRFSGRQFSNSRSEMNVSTLELGDSALYLCASSLGNPGLAGEGLEQFFGPGTRLTVL.

In its sample, this clone was seen a few times. This chain uses TRBV5-1 with TRBJ2-5; 7 bases align to TRBD1. Trimming at V came to 4 bases and at J to 5 bases, leaving 11 bases not matched to a gene. The CDR3 is 15 residues long. Germline V CDR1 and CDR2: SGHRS, YFSETQ. CDR3 amino acids: CASSLWDSRRETQYF. In DNA form, the CDR3 reads TGCGCCAGCAGCCTATGGGACAGTCGGCGGGAGACCCAGTACTTC.

This clone was seen only once. V usage is TRBV5-1 and J usage is TRBJ2-7; either TRBD1 or TRBD2 may supply D (5 bases each). Trimming took 2 bases from V and 2 from J, leaving 11 bases between them. The CDR3 extends over 14 amino acids. Looked up from germline, CDR1 is SGHRS and CDR2 is YFSETQ. The DNA of the CDR3 is TGCGCCAGCAGCTTAAGAGGGGAGACCTACGAGCAGTACTTC. Its protein is CASSLRGETYEQYF. Full variable domain (outside the CDR3, taken from reference TRBV5-1 and TRBJ2-7): KAGVTQTPRYLIKTRGQQVTLSCSPISGHRSVSWYQQTPGQGLQFLFEYFSETQRNKGNFPGRFSGRQFSNSRSEMNVSTLELGDSALYLCASSLRGETYEQYFGPGTRLTVT.

This clone was recorded once. The chain carries TRBV15 and TRBJ2-7; D perhaps matches TRBD2 (7 bases). V was pared by 1 base and J by 5 bases, with 18 bases between. The CDR3 covers 16 residues. CDR1 and CDR2 from the germline V gene are LNHNV and YYDKDF (reference sequence). The CDR3 DNA reads TGTGCCACCAGCAGAGGGTCCGGGGGGCTGAAGGACGAGCAGTACTTC. Translation: CATSRGSGGLKDEQYF.

The genes are TRBV7-9 and TRBJ2-5; D assignment may be TRBD1 or TRBD2 (7 bases each). V was cut by 0 bases and J by 0 bases, with 17 bases left in between. The germline V gene encodes CDR1 SEHNR and CDR2 FQNEAQ (reference sequence). The CDR3 runs 18 residues. CDR3 nucleotides: TGTGCCAGCAGCTTAGCGGGAGGGACAGAATTAAACCAAGAGACCCAGTACTTC. Its protein product is CASSLAGGTELNQETQYF.

The chain combines TRBV5-1 with TRBJ1-2, with a weak D call TRBD1 (5 bases). V was cut by 4 bases and J by 5 bases, with 24 bases left in between. The V gene's germline CDR1 is SGHRS and CDR2 YFSETQ. The CDR3 length is 17 residues. The CDR3 nucleotides are TGCGCCAGCAGCGGGAGGGGAGGGACGGCACTTTTTTATGGCTACACCTTC. Translating gives CASSGRGGTALFYGYTF. The complete variable domain, with remaining parts taken from reference TRBV5-1 and TRBJ1-2, reads KAGVTQTPRYLIKTRGQQVTLSCSPISGHRSVSWYQQTPGQGLQFLFEYFSETQRNKGNFPGRFSGRQFSNSRSEMNVSTLELGDSALYLCASSGRGGTALFYGYTFGSGTRLTVV.

The chain combines TRBV5-5 with TRBJ2-2; D gene unclear. The CDR3 is made up of 13 amino acids. Germline V lookup: CDR1 SGHKS, CDR2 YYEKEE (reference sequence). V was trimmed by 0 bases and J by 5 bases, leaving 5 bases between them. CDR3 nucleotides: TGTGCCAGCAGCTTGGTGCAGACCGGGGAGCTGTTTTTT. It codes for CASSLVQTGELFF. The whole variable domain, remainder taken from reference TRBV5-5 and TRBJ2-2, is DAGVTQSPTHLIKTRGQQVTLRCSPISGHKSVSWYQQVLGQGPQFIFQYYEKEERGRGNFPDRFSARQFPNYSSELNVNALLLGDSALYLCASSLVQTGELFFGEGSRLTVL.

The chain recombines TRBV6-6 with TRBJ1-1; tentative D call: TRBD1 (6 bases). The V and J ends lost 4 bases and 5 bases respectively, with 17 bases between them. Germline V CDR1 and CDR2: MNHNY, SVGAGI (reference sequence). The CDR3 consists of 15 residues. CDR3 sequence: CASSLGGGVGTEAFF. DNA for the CDR3: TGTGCCAGCAGTTTAGGGGGAGGAGTCGGGACTGAAGCTTTCTTT.

This chain uses TRBV5-1 with TRBJ2-2, with D maybe TRBD1 (6 bases). Germline V gene data show CDR1 as SGHRS and CDR2 as YFSETQ. The CDR3 consists of 15 residues. Trimming took 0 bases from V and 4 from J, leaving 10 bases between them. The CDR3 reads CASSLAGASTGELFF. The CDR3 DNA is TGCGCCAGCAGCTTGGCAGGGGCTTCCACCGGGGAGCTGTTTTTT.